Listed below are T cell receptor beta chains from one sample, sequenced in a study of shared clonotypes between healthy human individuals. Here immunoSEQ multiplex PCR was the method, and the copy in TCRdb shows in-frame clones only, minus some. The sample holds around 720,000 clones, roughly 73% seen once. Sequencing input: memory CD4+ T cells sorted from blood. The receptor set was obtained from a woman younger than 45 in good health. The CDR3 runs from the conserved cysteine through the conserved F or W.

V gene	J gene	CDR3 protein
TRBV5-1	TRBJ2-7	CASSLAEGTYEQYF
TRBV5-6	TRBJ1-5	CASSLGYSQPQHF
TRBV2	TRBJ2-2	CASSYDRGPNTGELFF
TRBV7-2	TRBJ2-7	CAERESYEQYF
TRBV28	TRBJ1-4	CASRINVRVNEKLFF
TRBV6-1	TRBJ2-7	CASRSRQDGVEQYF
TRBV6-5	TRBJ1-3	CASSYSGPVTGDTIYF
TRBV7-6	TRBJ1-3	CASSLDVGSGSGNTIYF
TRBV28	TRBJ1-2	CASSPGVYGYTF
TRBV2	TRBJ2-7	CASSEASRRTYEQYF
TRBV5-5	TRBJ2-2	CASSLSGELFF
TRBV6-5	TRBJ1-3	CASSYKLGPGNTIYF
TRBV28	TRBJ2-7	CASRVNSGQGYEQYF
TRBV2	TRBJ2-1	CASSASGIPNEQFF
TRBV30	TRBJ1-5	CAWSVRDSSNQPQHF
TRBV2	TRBJ2-7	CASSDLRARGEQYF
TRBV7-9	TRBJ1-3	CASSLGQGRNTIYF
TRBV19	TRBJ2-7	CASSMTRFRGDTGTPDEQYF
TRBV5-5	TRBJ2-7	CASSWDYPIYEQYF
TRBV5-4	TRBJ1-1	CASSLDLGANTEAFF
TRBV19	TRBJ1-1	CASSIEVRRTEAFF
TRBV7-2	TRBJ2-3	CASSLASGPDTQYF
TRBV27	TRBJ1-4	CASSPRDRPPWGEKLFF
TRBV4-1	TRBJ2-1	CASSQPTRGGSRNEQFF